A single sample gave rise to the 22 T cell receptor beta chains below, sequenced in a study of beta chain features in type 1 diabetes. Broader study findings: Type 1 diabetes patients showed a moderate but significant shortening of TCRB CDR3s in all four CD4+ subsets.

Sequenced material consisted of expressed TCRB transcripts (all of the isolated RNA was reverse transcribed). Some clones are missing from TCRdb's copy, which holds only in-frame ones; the method was immunoSEQ multiplex PCR. The sample lists approximately 600,000 clones; around 12% were seen once. No cognate antigen is known for these TCRs. The sample consisted of naive CD4+ T cells from blood. The receptors derive from a man aged 25 to 45 with type 1 diabetes.

V and J are TRBV29-1 and TRBJ1-3, with a possible D match to TRBD1 (5 bases). This CDR3 has 14 residues. CDR1 and CDR2 (germline): SQVTM, ANQGSEA. V dropped 6 bases and J dropped 9 bases, with 21 bases sitting between them. The CDR3 is CSVPGSGSGSTIYF. In nucleotides, the CDR3 is TGCAGCGTGCCGGGGTCAGGGTCCGGGTCCACCATATATTTT.

V is TRBV5-4 and J is TRBJ2-5; a weak D match, TRBD2 (6 bases). The ends were cut back, 3 bases at V and 10 bases at J, with 13 bases in the middle. The V gene's germline CDR1 is SGHNT and CDR2 YYREEE (reference sequence). The CDR3 runs to 12 residues. CDR3: CASSWNAGSQYF. CDR3 DNA: TGTGCCAGCAGCTGGAACGCCGGGAGCCAGTACTTC.

The rearrangement links TRBV6-5 to TRBJ2-7; 9 nucleotides agree with TRBD1. Unmatched junction bases numbered 7, after V lost 5 bases and J lost 2 bases. The germline V gene has CDR1 MNHEY and CDR2 SVGAGI. CDR3 length: 15 residues. The CDR3 nucleotides read TGTGCCAGCAGTGCCCTCGGGACAGGGCCCTACGAGCAGTACTTC. Its translation is CASSALGTGPYEQYF.

The chain couples TRBV19 to TRBJ2-7, with 12 bases matching TRBD2. The CDR3 runs 16 residues. CDR1 is LNHDA, CDR2 SQIVND, per germline (reference sequence). V lost 5 bases to trimming and J lost 1 base; unmatched junction nucleotides: 6. The CDR3 loop is CASSGETSGGSYEQYF. The CDR3 nucleotides read TGTGCCAGTAGTGGAGAGACTAGCGGGGGATCCTACGAGCAGTACTTC. Based on the CDR3 plus reference TRBV19 and TRBJ2-7, the full variable domain is DGGITQSPKYLFRKEGQNVTLSCEQNLNHDAMYWYRQDPGQGLRLIYYSQIVNDFQKGDIAEGYSVSREKKESFPLTVTSAQKNPTAFYLCASSGETSGGSYEQYFGPGTRLTVT.

The chain carries TRBV29-1 and TRBJ2-5; perhaps TRBD1 as D (6 bases). V was trimmed by 7 bases and J by 8 bases, leaving 17 bases between them. The CDR3 spans 12 residues. Germline values: CDR1 SQVTM, CDR2 ANQGSEA. For the CDR3, the DNA is TGCAGCGGAAACAGGGTGGAAGGAACCCAGTACTTC. Amino acid sequence: CSGNRVEGTQYF.

This clone has only a few counts. This chain links TRBV9 with TRBJ2-2, with 8 bases aligning to TRBD1. This CDR3 is 15 amino acids long. The V and J ends lost 1 base and 4 bases, in that order; junction bases with no gene match: 3. CDR1 is SGDLS, CDR2 YYNGEE, per germline. CDR3 sequence: CASSVRQGPTGELFF. The CDR3 nucleotides are TGTGCCAGCAGCGTACGACAGGGGCCCACCGGGGAGCTGTTTTTT.

V gene TRBV11-2 combines with J gene TRBJ2-7, with 8 bases fitting TRBD1. The CDR3 is 16 residues long. The germline gives CDR1 SGHAT, CDR2 FQNNGV. Trimming at V came to 1 base and at J to 2 bases, leaving 7 bases not matched to a gene. CDR3 nucleotide sequence: TGTGCCAGCAGCTTAGCTTCAGGACAGGGTGCCTACGAGCAGTACTTC. Protein product: CASSLASGQGAYEQYF. The entire variable domain, with the rest obtained from reference TRBV11-2 and TRBJ2-7, is as follows: EAGVAQSPRYKIIEKRQSVAFWCNPISGHATLYWYQQILGQGPKLLIQFQNNGVVDDSQLPKDRFSAERLKGVDSTLKIQPAKLEDSAVYLCASSLASGQGAYEQYFGPGTRLTVT.

This rearrangement joins TRBV11-2 to TRBJ2-7; 11 bases map to TRBD1. This CDR3 contains 15 residues. CDR1 is SGHAT and CDR2 is FQNNGV in the germline V gene. With 2 bases clipped from V and 6 bases from J, the junction kept 6 bases outside the gene matches. The CDR3 DNA is TGTGCCAGCAGCTTATATATGGGACAGGGGGGCGAGCAGTACTTC. Amino acids: CASSLYMGQGGEQYF. The variable domain in full, with the rest retrieved from reference TRBV11-2 and TRBJ2-7, is EAGVAQSPRYKIIEKRQSVAFWCNPISGHATLYWYQQILGQGPKLLIQFQNNGVVDDSQLPKDRFSAERLKGVDSTLKIQPAKLEDSAVYLCASSLYMGQGGEQYFGPGTRLTVT.

This chain joins TRBV27 and TRBJ1-4; the D gene is possibly TRBD1 (6 bases). CDR1 MNHEY and CDR2 SMNVEV come from the germline V gene (reference sequence). This CDR3 has 14 residues. Trimming shortened V by 6 bases and J by 4 bases, and 12 bases separated the two germline ends. CDR3 amino acids: CASRRTALNEKLFF. Here the CDR3 DNA reads TGTGCCAGCAGGAGGACAGCCCTTAATGAAAAACTGTTTTTT.

This clone was seen a few times. V and J are TRBV5-4 and TRBJ1-1, with 10 bases aligning to TRBD1. CDR3 length: 15 residues. V was clipped by 3 bases and J by 5 bases; unmatched bases: 7. Germline V gene sequence: CDR1 SGHNT, CDR2 YYREEE (reference sequence). The chain's CDR3 is CASSYIDRGRTEAFF. The CDR3 DNA reads as TGTGCCAGCAGCTATATCGACAGGGGGCGAACTGAAGCTTTCTTT.

The gene calls are TRBV19 and TRBJ1-2; 8 bases are a match to TRBD1. Germline CDR1 reads LNHDA; CDR2 reads SQIVND (reference sequence). With V trimmed by 5 bases and J by 2 bases, 7 bases remained unmatched. The CDR3 loop spans 15 amino acids. This CDR3 is CASSFPDRVNYGYTF. DNA for the CDR3: TGTGCCAGTAGTTTTCCGGACAGGGTAAACTATGGCTACACCTTC. The variable domain in full, with the rest retrieved from reference TRBV19 and TRBJ1-2, is DGGITQSPKYLFRKEGQNVTLSCEQNLNHDAMYWYRQDPGQGLRLIYYSQIVNDFQKGDIAEGYSVSREKKESFPLTVTSAQKNPTAFYLCASSFPDRVNYGYTFGSGTRLTVV.

This chain joins TRBV13 and TRBJ2-1; 10 bases map to TRBD2. V shed 5 bases, J shed 7 bases, and the junction held 11 bases outside the gene matches. Germline values: CDR1 PRHDT, CDR2 FYEKMQ (reference sequence). The length of the CDR3 is 16 residues. The chain's CDR3 is CASSISGLATTNEQFF. The CDR3, as DNA: TGTGCCAGCAGCATATCGGGACTAGCGACCACTAATGAGCAGTTCTTC.

As regards this clone: The sample contains more than one DNA sequence encoding this CDR3. J is TRBJ1-1 and V is TRBV7-3, with no clear D. V lost 4 bases and J lost 2, with 8 bases in between. The CDR3 totals 13 residues. CDR1 and CDR2 from the germline V gene are SGHTA and FQGTGA. The CDR3 loop reads CASSSTLNTEAFF. For the CDR3, the DNA is TGTGCCAGCAGCTCTACACTTAACACTGAAGCTTTCTTT.

This clone was seen more than once but under ten times. The V and J genes are TRBV18 and TRBJ2-3; TRBD1 is a possible D gene (6 bases). Germline CDR1 is KGHSH and CDR2 is LQKENI. The CDR3 is made up of 16 amino acids. Trimming left V 6 bases short and J 1 base short, with 17 bases between. CDR3 in amino acids: CASSQRGTYGTDTQYF. CDR3 in DNA: TGTGCCAGCTCTCAGAGGGGGACCTACGGCACAGATACGCAGTATTTT.

This chain links TRBV4-3 with TRBJ2-2; no clear D. CDR1 and CDR2 from the germline V gene are LGHNA and YSLEER. V shed 1 base and J shed 2 bases, with 11 bases lying between them. This CDR3 is 16 amino acids long. In DNA, the CDR3 is TGCGCCAGCAGCCAAGGCAGTCCCTCAAACACCGGGGAGCTGTTTTTT. It yields the protein CASSQGSPSNTGELFF.

This clone was recorded a few times. V is TRBV6-5 and J is TRBJ2-3; D possibly corresponds to TRBD2 (6 bases). V lost 6 bases and J 0 bases, leaving 13 bases between the germline ends. The length of the CDR3 is 15 residues. Looked up from germline, CDR1 is MNHEY and CDR2 is SVGAGI. The CDR3 spells CASSYIAASTDTQYF. DNA of the CDR3: TGTGCCAGCAGCTACATAGCGGCTAGCACAGATACGCAGTATTTT.

In this sample, this clone turned up a few times. The gene calls are TRBV6-1 and TRBJ1-5, with a weak D call TRBD1 (6 bases). The CDR3 consists of 14 residues. V lost 7 bases to trimming and J lost 5 bases, with 15 bases between them. Germline V CDR1 and CDR2: MNHNS, SASEGT. The CDR3 region is CASISGGADQPQHF. CDR3 nucleotides: TGTGCCAGCATTTCTGGGGGCGCCGATCAGCCCCAGCATTTT.

The chain links TRBV6-1 to TRBJ1-4; D is undetermined. The CDR3 runs to 14 residues. Trimming removed 8 bases at V and 0 bases at J, with 10 bases between. Germline V gene data show CDR1 as MNHNS and CDR2 as SASEGT. The CDR3 loop reads CASGAAPTNEKLFF. The CDR3 coding sequence is TGTGCCAGCGGAGCGGCGCCAACTAATGAAAAACTGTTTTTT.

This chain connects TRBV6-5 to TRBJ1-1; D might be TRBD1 (5 bases). CDR1 and CDR2 (germline): MNHEY, SVGAGI. Deletions cut 6 bases from V and 4 bases from J, with 9 bases between. The CDR3 sequence is 12 residues long. The CDR3 protein is CASRSQVTEAFF. The CDR3 region has the DNA TGTGCCAGCAGATCACAGGTCACTGAAGCTTTCTTT.

This clone was counted a few times. The chain is built from TRBV19 and TRBJ1-6; tentative D call: TRBD1 (6 bases). Trimming pared 5 bases from V and 7 bases from J, leaving 12 bases between. The CDR3 spans 14 residues. The germline CDR1 and CDR2 sequences are LNHDA and SQIVND (reference sequence). CDR3 sequence reads: CASSSGASNSPLHF. The CDR3 DNA is TGTGCCAGTAGTTCAGGGGCTTCGAATTCACCCCTCCACTTT.

This clone came up a few times. The chain has TRBV18 and TRBJ1-1; the match to TRBD1 covers 8 bases. The V gene's germline CDR1 is KGHSH and CDR2 LQKENI. Unmatched junction bases numbered 5, after V lost 0 bases and J lost 5 bases. The CDR3 consists of 15 residues. DNA for the CDR3: TGTGCCAGCTCACCACCTTCCAGGGGGCAGACTGAAGCTTTCTTT. This gives the protein CASSPPSRGQTEAFF.

This clone was seen only a few times. The chain has TRBV7-2 and TRBJ2-7; D is uncertain. CDR3 length: 14 amino acids. The germline V and J ends were trimmed by 4 bases and 7 bases, with 17 bases remaining between them. CDR1 SGHTA and CDR2 FQGNSA come from the germline V gene. The CDR3 protein is CASSSLGGSVEQYF. The DNA for the CDR3 is TGTGCCAGCAGCTCCCTAGGTGGGTCGGTGGAGCAGTACTTC.